Listed below are T cell receptor beta chains from one sample, sequenced in a study of CD8+ T cells in alopecia areata. Method: immunoSEQ multiplex PCR; TCRdb's copy keeps in-frame clones and lacks some. The sample carries fewer than 250,000 clones, 45% to 75% recorded once. This specimen consisted of CD4+ T cells sorted from blood, obtained at week 4, from a patient treated with tofacitinib. The receptors here all came from a human donor with alopecia areata. Both conserved end residues are trimmed from each CDR3.

cdr3_length j_call v_call cdr3_aa
13 TRBJ1-2 TRBV15 ATSRVGAGENGYT
12 TRBJ1-2 TRBV30 AWTAVGFNYGYT
13 TRBJ2-2 TRBV7-2 ASSTSRASTGELF
10 TRBJ1-2 TRBV29-1 SVADKNYGYT
12 TRBJ1-5 TRBV7-2 ASSSGPLGQPQH
13 TRBJ2-5 TRBV29-1 SVEATSGAGETQY
9 TRBJ2-5 TRBV20-1 SANVAETQY
12 TRBJ2-1 TRBV30 AWSATVNLNEQF
12 TRBJ1-2 TRBV30 ACPGGRGQYGYT
12 TRBJ2-5 TRBV29-1 SVERPGGLETQY
15 TRBJ1-2 TRBV30 AWSTPLRQGINYGYT
12 TRBJ2-7 TRBV2 ASSSPGGRPGQY
11 TRBJ2-3 TRBV29-1 SSRLPPRGTQY
13 TRBJ2-1 TRBV7-9 ASSLGGGTYNEQF
15 TRBJ2-7 TRBV1 TSSQDLVIVRRYEQY
13 TRBJ2-3 TRBV7-8 ASSLTGRPVDTQY
13 TRBJ1-5 TRBV6-5 ASSPQAGAGQPQH
12 TRBJ2-5 TRBV4-3 ASSQDRQLGTQY
11 TRBJ1-1 TRBV19 ASTTTGQGEAF
16 TRBJ2-3 TRBV18 ASSPRSSGITSTDTQY
12 TRBJ2-2 TRBV5-1 ASSFGGTTGELF
11 TRBJ1-2 TRBV2 ASSDTVNYGYT
17 TRBJ2-3 TRBV2 ASSISGTPGLAKGNTQY
10 TRBJ2-7 TRBV5-1 ASSPRAVEQY
13 TRBJ2-7 TRBV10-3 AISEGSVNTGEQY
12 TRBJ2-4 TRBV11-2 ASSLDRETSVQS
11 TRBJ1-5 TRBV7-9 ASSQKGSQPQH
12 TRBJ1-4 TRBV27 ASGYTATNEKLF
11 TRBJ2-7 TRBV6-1 ASWTSGRNEQY
11 TRBJ1-4 TRBV30 ASATGRSEKLF
10 TRBJ2-7 TRBV27 ASSYKGYEQY
13 TRBJ2-5 TRBV11-2 ASTHSRVGGETQY
13 TRBJ2-5 TRBV2 ASGPARLGDETQY
15 TRBJ2-6 TRBV18 ASSPRGSTSGANVLT
13 TRBJ2-1 TRBV28 ASRPFSGGLNEQF
12 TRBJ2-7 TRBV7-9 ASGAGGSSYEQY
10 TRBJ2-4 TRBV29-1 SAGQGRDIQY
14 TRBJ2-1 TRBV11-1 ASSLEGLQDHHEQF
11 TRBJ2-7 TRBV6-5 ASSPRYVYEQY
12 TRBJ2-7 TRBV4-1 ASSQDRVSYEQY
12 TRBJ2-3 TRBV2 ASSVSRTTDTQY
14 TRBJ2-1 TRBV7-2 ASSPSLSPGSNEQF
12 TRBJ1-1 TRBV29-1 SVLVGPINFEAF
10 TRBJ2-5 TRBV10-3 AISESMETQY
13 TRBJ2-5 TRBV29-1 SVEDGIGGGETQY
12 TRBJ2-1 TRBV30 AWSPGGNYNEQF
14 TRBJ2-2 TRBV6-1 AISGDPGRNTGELF
12 TRBJ2-1 TRBV28 ASRRAGYSDEQF
13 TRBJ2-3 TRBV7-2 ASSLAGGRPDTQY
13 TRBJ1-1 TRBV12-5 ASGPDAGKFTEAF
10 TRBJ1-3 TRBV7-8 ASSEQRNTIY
9 TRBJ2-1 TRBV7-8 ASSFREEQF
13 TRBJ2-5 TRBV5-1 ASSYEKQGFTTQY
11 TRBJ2-7 TRBV7-2 ASSLGGPQEQY
11 TRBJ2-7 TRBV30 ASSLRSSYEQY